These 10 T cell receptor beta chains were all obtained from the same sample, sequenced in a study of identical twins. TCRdb redid the calling of the 5' RACE reads with MiXCR, one entry per CDR3 protein. The table lists some 790,000 distinct CDR3 sequences, 15% to 20% of them singletons. These data were likewise used in another study, on T cells expressing NK-cell markers.

What was sequenced was PBMCs. These TCRs come from a woman aged 18-29 years in good health.

This clonotype was recorded many times. The V call is TRBV11-1, the J call TRBJ1-6; no firm D call. Per the germline V gene, CDR1 is SGHAT and CDR2 is FQDESV (reference sequence). The CDR3 has 18 residues. With 5 bases removed from V and 10 bases from J, the gap between germline ends came to 27 bases. CDR3 nucleotide sequence: TGTGCCAGCAGCGCCAGTAGTGTATCAGGCGGGTTCCAGTCACCCCTCCACTTT. This gives the protein CASSASSVSGGFQSPLHF.

This clonotype was detected only once. V usage is TRBV20-1 and J usage is TRBJ2-5; D ambiguous. The V end lost 6 bases, the J end lost 4 bases, and 9 bases lay between the germline ends. This CDR3 comprises 11 residues. Germline V gene lookup returns CDR1 DFQATT and CDR2 SNEGSKA (reference sequence). The CDR3 region has the DNA TGCAGTGCCGACCGCCCAGAGACCCAGTACTTC. It encodes CSADRPETQYF.

The rearrangement links TRBV15 to TRBJ2-6, with D perhaps matching TRBD2 (6 bases). Trimming removed 0 bases from V and 4 bases from J, with 13 bases in between. Germline CDR1 LNHNV, CDR2 YYDKDF (reference sequence). This CDR3 spans 17 amino acids. The CDR3 nucleotides are TGTGCCACCAGCAGAGATCACGGGGGAGCAGGGGCCAACGTCCTGACTTTC. Protein: CATSRDHGGAGANVLTF.

This chain connects TRBV20-1 to TRBJ1-4; 9 bases are shared with TRBD1. The V gene end was trimmed by 3 bases and the J gene end by 5 bases; junction bases not matched to a gene: 4. There are 14 residues in the CDR3. In germline, CDR1 is DFQATT, CDR2 SNEGSKA (reference sequence). In nucleotides, the CDR3 is TGCAGTGCTAGGACAGGGGGAGAAAATGAAAAACTGTTTTTT. Encoded protein: CSARTGGENEKLFF.

This sequence joins TRBV25-1 and TRBJ2-1; no definite D call. V lost 4 bases and J 10 bases, leaving 8 bases between the germline ends. CDR1 and CDR2 (germline): MGHDK, SYGVNS. This CDR3 spans 11 amino acids. In nucleotides, the CDR3 is TGTGCCAGCAGTGGGCATGGCGAGCAGTTCTTC. This sequence encodes CASSGHGEQFF. The complete variable domain, with remaining parts taken from reference TRBV25-1 and TRBJ2-1, reads EADIYQTPRYLVIGTGKKITLECSQTMGHDKMYWYQQDPGMELHLIHYSYGVNSTEKGDLSSESTVSRIRTEHFPLTLESARPSHTSQYLCASSGHGEQFFGPGTRLTVL.

The rearrangement links TRBV29-1 to TRBJ2-1; TRBD1 aligns across 8 bases. Trimming took 5 bases from V and 7 from J; bases not matched to a gene: 16. The CDR3 sequence is 16 residues long. The germline V gene encodes CDR1 SQVTM and CDR2 ANQGSEA. DNA of the CDR3: TGCAGCGTTCACCCTGACAGGGGAGAAGGGGATAATGAGCAGTTCTTC. The encoded protein is CSVHPDRGEGDNEQFF.

This clonotype was observed at least ten times. This chain uses TRBV6-1 with TRBJ2-5, with 9 bases matching TRBD2. This CDR3 has 15 residues. Germline CDR1 reads MNHNS; CDR2 reads SASEGT. J gave up 5 bases and V 5 bases, and 9 bases lay outside the gene matches. CDR3 residues: CASSKLAGERETQYF. CDR3 in DNA: TGTGCCAGCAGTAAGTTAGCGGGAGAGAGGGAGACCCAGTACTTC.

The chain combines TRBV11-1 with TRBJ2-7; TRBD2 might be the D (6 bases). The germline CDR1 and CDR2 sequences are SGHAT and FQDESV (reference sequence). This CDR3 is built from 14 residues. Deletions cut 5 bases from V and 0 bases from J, with 11 bases between. CDR3: CASSGTLSSYEQYF. The CDR3 DNA reads as TGTGCCAGCAGCGGGACTTTAAGCTCCTACGAGCAGTACTTC.

The rearrangement links TRBV29-1 to TRBJ2-2, with 8 nucleotides matching TRBD2. From germline, CDR1 is SQVTM and CDR2 ANQGSEA. Trimming took 4 bases from V and 4 from J; bases not matched to a gene: 5. The CDR3 runs 14 residues. The CDR3 sequence is CSVVQRGSTGELFF. The CDR3 bases are TGCAGCGTTGTCCAGCGGGGGAGCACCGGGGAGCTGTTTTTT.

V gene TRBV18 combines with J gene TRBJ2-3; D possibly matches TRBD1 or TRBD2 (7 bases each). CDR3 length: 16 amino acids. The V gene lost 8 bases and the J gene lost 2 bases, with 20 bases spanning the gap. From germline, CDR1 is KGHSH and CDR2 LQKENI. The CDR3 is CASQPRGGHYTDTQYF. CDR3 bases: TGTGCCAGCCAGCCCAGGGGGGGGCACTACACAGATACGCAGTATTTT.